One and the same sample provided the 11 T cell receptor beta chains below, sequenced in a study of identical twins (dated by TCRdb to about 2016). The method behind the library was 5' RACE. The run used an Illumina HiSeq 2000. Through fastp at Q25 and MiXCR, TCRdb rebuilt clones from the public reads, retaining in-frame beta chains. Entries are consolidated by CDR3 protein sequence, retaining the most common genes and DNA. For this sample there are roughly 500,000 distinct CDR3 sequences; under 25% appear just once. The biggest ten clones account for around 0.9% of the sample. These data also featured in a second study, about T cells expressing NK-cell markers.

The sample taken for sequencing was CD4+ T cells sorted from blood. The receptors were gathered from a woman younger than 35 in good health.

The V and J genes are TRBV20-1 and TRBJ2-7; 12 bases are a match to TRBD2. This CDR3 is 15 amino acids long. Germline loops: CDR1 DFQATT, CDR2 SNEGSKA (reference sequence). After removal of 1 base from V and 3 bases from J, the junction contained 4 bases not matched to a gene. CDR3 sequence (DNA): TGCAGTGCTAGAGTGGCGACTAGCGGGGGCTACGAGCAGTACTTC. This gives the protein CSARVATSGGYEQYF.

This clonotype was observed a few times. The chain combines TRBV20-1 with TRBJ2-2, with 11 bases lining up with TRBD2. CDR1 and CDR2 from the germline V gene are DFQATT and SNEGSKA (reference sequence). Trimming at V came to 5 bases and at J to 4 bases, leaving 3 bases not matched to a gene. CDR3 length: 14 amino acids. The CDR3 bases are TGCAGTGCTTTAGCGGGAGGGATCACCGGGGAGCTGTTTTTT. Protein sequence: CSALAGGITGELFF.

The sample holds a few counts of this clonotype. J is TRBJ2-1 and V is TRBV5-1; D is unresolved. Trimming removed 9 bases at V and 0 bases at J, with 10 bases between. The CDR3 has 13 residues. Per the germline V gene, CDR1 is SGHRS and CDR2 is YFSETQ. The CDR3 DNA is TGCGCCACGGCGCCAGACTCCTACAATGAGCAGTTCTTC. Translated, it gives CATAPDSYNEQFF.

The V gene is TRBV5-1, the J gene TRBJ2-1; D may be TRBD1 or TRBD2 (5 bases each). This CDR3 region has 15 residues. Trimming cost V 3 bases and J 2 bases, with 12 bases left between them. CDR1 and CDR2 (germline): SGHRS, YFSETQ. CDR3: CASSSGLGAYNEQFF. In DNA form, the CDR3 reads TGCGCCAGCAGCTCTGGGCTGGGGGCCTACAATGAGCAGTTCTTC.

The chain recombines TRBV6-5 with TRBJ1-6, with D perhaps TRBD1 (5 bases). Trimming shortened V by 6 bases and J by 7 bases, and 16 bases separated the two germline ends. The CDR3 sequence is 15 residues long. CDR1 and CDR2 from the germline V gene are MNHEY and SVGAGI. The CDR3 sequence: CASRPEGALNSPLHF. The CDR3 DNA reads TGTGCCAGCAGGCCCGAAGGGGCACTCAATTCACCCCTCCACTTT.

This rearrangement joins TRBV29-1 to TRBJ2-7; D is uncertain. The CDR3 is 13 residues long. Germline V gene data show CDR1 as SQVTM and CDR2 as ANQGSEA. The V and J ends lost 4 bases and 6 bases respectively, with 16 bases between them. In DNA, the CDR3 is TGCAGCGTTGCCCGGGCGCTCCCAGGCGAGCAGTACTTC. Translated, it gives CSVARALPGEQYF.

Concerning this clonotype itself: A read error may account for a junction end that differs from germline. DNA of the CDR3: TGTGCTAGCAGCTTAGAAGGGTACCTCAATGAGCAGTTCTTC. It yields the protein CASSLEGYLNEQFF. This chain links TRBV7-7 with TRBJ2-1; D ambiguous. The CDR3 spans 14 residues. Germline CDR1 is SSHAT and CDR2 is FNYEAQ (reference sequence).

CDR3 DNA sequence: TGCGCCAGCAGGTCTCAACAGGGGCCCTACGAGCAGTACTTC. Translation: CASRSQQGPYEQYF. V usage is TRBV5-1 and J usage is TRBJ2-7; TRBD1 agrees at 7 bases. Losses at the gene ends were 5 bases for V and 2 bases for J; bases not matched to a gene: 7. The germline CDR1 and CDR2 sequences are SGHRS and YFSETQ. This CDR3 is 14 amino acids long.

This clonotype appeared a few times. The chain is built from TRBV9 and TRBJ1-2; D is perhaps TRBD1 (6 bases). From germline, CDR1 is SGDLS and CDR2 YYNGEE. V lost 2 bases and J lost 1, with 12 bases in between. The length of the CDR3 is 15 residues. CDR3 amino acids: CASSVSQGFNYGYTF. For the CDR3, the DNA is TGTGCCAGCAGCGTTTCACAGGGTTTTAACTATGGCTACACCTTC.

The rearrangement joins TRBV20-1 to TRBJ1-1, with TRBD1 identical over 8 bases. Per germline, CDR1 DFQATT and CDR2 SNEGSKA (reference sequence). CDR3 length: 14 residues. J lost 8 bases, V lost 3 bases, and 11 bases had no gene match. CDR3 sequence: CSARDREVYREAFF. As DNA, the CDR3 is TGCAGTGCTAGGGACAGGGAGGTCTACAGAGAAGCTTTCTTT.

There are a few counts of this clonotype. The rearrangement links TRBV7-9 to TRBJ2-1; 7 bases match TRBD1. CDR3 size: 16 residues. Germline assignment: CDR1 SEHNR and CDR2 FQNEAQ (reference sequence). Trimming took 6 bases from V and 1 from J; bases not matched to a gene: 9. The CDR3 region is CASRQGVYGSYNEQFF. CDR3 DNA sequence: TGTGCCAGCAGGCAGGGGGTCTATGGTTCCTACAATGAGCAGTTCTTC.